What follows are 15 T cell receptor beta chains derived from one specimen sequenced in a study of CD8+ T cells in alopecia areata (dated by TCRdb to the late 2010s). Library method: the immunoSEQ multiplex PCR assay. RNA was extracted from all samples and reverse transcribed into cDNA as template for TCR sequencing. Not all clones reach the TCRdb copy of this immuneACCESS table, which keeps in-frame sequences only. Checked studies attribute under half of the gap to unresolved V genes and leave the rest unexplained. The table for this sample lists some 95,000 clones; roughly 47% of them were counted only once. Clones ranked in the top ten supply around 20% of the sample. Sample time point, as interpreted from the label and publication: roughly 24 weeks on oral tofacitinib. Taken with the paper, the label for treatment or condition translates to: oral pan-JAK inhibitor, 5-10 mg twice daily. Source: CD8+ T cells sorted from blood, taken at week 24, from a patient treated with tofacitinib. These receptors all come from a human donor with alopecia areata.

The rearrangement links TRBV7-2 to TRBJ2-3; 8 bases line up with TRBD2. The CDR3 has 17 amino acids. CDR1 and CDR2 (germline): SGHTA, FQGNSA. V shed 5 bases and J 4 bases; nucleotides not matched to a gene: 14. The CDR3 is CASSALLGGRGADTQYF. In DNA, the CDR3 is TGTGCCAGCAGCGCCCTCCTGGGGGGGCGGGGGGCAGATACGCAGTATTTT.

This CDR3 reads CASSLASGGLYNEQFF. The CDR3 DNA follows: TGCGCCAGCAGCTTGGCCTCGGGGGGGTTGTACAATGAGCAGTTCTTC. The chain employs TRBV5-1 and TRBJ2-1; 8 bases agree with TRBD2. Germline lookup yields CDR1 SGHRS and CDR2 YFSETQ. V was pared by 0 bases and J by 4 bases, with 6 bases of the junction left unmatched. CDR3 length equals 16 residues.

This clone has only a few counts. This CDR3 is also generated by other DNA sequences in the sample. V usage is TRBV27 and J usage is TRBJ2-7, with D possibly being TRBD2 (6 bases). The CDR3 covers 11 residues. Germline assignment: CDR1 MNHEY and CDR2 SMNVEV (reference sequence). The ends were cut back, 6 bases at V and 3 bases at J, with 6 bases in the middle. As DNA, the CDR3 is TGTGCCAGCAGCGGGGGCTACGAGCAGTACTTC. Translated: CASSGGYEQYF.

This clone was picked up one time. Here the CDR3 DNA reads TGTGCCACCCGGGACCCAGAGACCCAGTACTTC. Protein sequence: CATRDPETQYF. J is TRBJ2-5 and V is TRBV21-1. TRBV21-1 is flagged as a pseudogene. CDR3 size: 11 residues.

V gene TRBV9 combines with J gene TRBJ2-7, with D tentatively TRBD1 or TRBD2 (5 bases each). The V end was cut by 0 bases, the J end by 3 bases, with 13 bases between. The CDR3 is 15 residues long. Germline V gene sequence: CDR1 SGDLS, CDR2 YYNGEE. DNA for the CDR3: TGTGCCAGCAGCGTAGGCCGGGACGGCTTCTACGAGCAGTACTTC. Its translation: CASSVGRDGFYEQYF.

V is TRBV7-3 and J is TRBJ2-5; 7 bases match TRBD1. CDR1 SGHTA and CDR2 FQGTGA come from the germline V gene. V trimming: 2 bases; J trimming: 10 bases; junction bases outside the gene matches: 4. The length of the CDR3 is 12 residues. In DNA form, the CDR3 reads TGTGCCAGCAGCTTAGGTCAGGGGGTCCAGTACTTC. This encodes CASSLGQGVQYF.

The V and J genes are TRBV30 and TRBJ1-2; D perhaps matches TRBD1 (5 bases). V lost 3 bases and J lost 8, with 10 bases in between. This CDR3 has 11 residues. In germline, CDR1 is GTSNPN, CDR2 SVGIG (reference sequence). The CDR3 region is CAWRSGAGYTF. CDR3 bases: TGTGCCTGGAGGTCCGGGGCGGGCTACACCTTC.

The rearrangement uses TRBV2 and TRBJ2-3, with 11 bases fitting TRBD2. Germline V CDR1 and CDR2: SNHLY, FYNNEI. CDR3 length: 16 amino acids. With V trimmed by 3 bases and J by 3 bases, 5 bases remained unmatched. The CDR3 loop reads CASSDVAGGPTDTQYF. In nucleotides, the CDR3 is TGTGCCAGCAGTGACGTAGCGGGAGGGCCTACAGATACGCAGTATTTT.

In its sample, this clone was seen once. The V gene is TRBV27, the J gene TRBJ2-1; the match to TRBD2 covers 9 bases. V lost 4 bases to trimming and J lost 5 bases; unmatched junction nucleotides: 9. CDR3 length: 16 amino acids. Germline CDR1 and CDR2: MNHEY and SMNVEV (reference sequence). CDR3 DNA: TGTGCCAGCAGTTATAGGGGACTAGCTACTCACAATGAGCAGTTCTTC. Amino acid sequence: CASSYRGLATHNEQFF.

To note about this clone: This sample includes further DNA sequences coding for the same CDR3. The chain couples TRBV29-1 to TRBJ2-2; D not resolved. CDR1 and CDR2 (germline): SQVTM, ANQGSEA. CDR3 length equals 11 residues. V gave up 6 bases and J gave up 7 bases, with 9 bases separating them. In DNA form, the CDR3 reads TGCAGCGTACGGCAGAGCGGGGAGCTGTTTTTT. The encoded protein is CSVRQSGELFF.

In the case of this clone: Other DNA sequences from this sample encode an identical CDR3 as well. The chain carries TRBV9 and TRBJ2-1; D ambiguous. Germline CDR1 is SGDLS and CDR2 is YYNGEE. With 0 bases removed from V and 3 bases from J, the gap between germline ends came to 4 bases. The CDR3 runs to 13 residues. Here the CDR3 reads CASSVGDYNEQFF. DNA for the CDR3: TGTGCCAGCAGCGTAGGAGACTACAATGAGCAGTTCTTC.

The rearrangement links TRBV28 to TRBJ2-1; TRBD2 aligns across 9 bases. Germline V CDR1 and CDR2: MDHEN, SYDVKM. V lost 5 bases, J lost 6 bases, and 11 bases stayed unmatched. The CDR3 is 16 amino acids. This CDR3 reads CASSTNLGLATNEQFF. The CDR3 nucleotides read TGTGCCAGCAGTACCAATCTGGGACTAGCAACCAATGAGCAGTTCTTC.

A few counts support this clone. Germline is not matched at one junction end, which may reflect a read error. Here the CDR3 reads CASSFSHEQYF. The CDR3 DNA reads as TGCGCCAGCAGCTTCTCCCACGAGCAGTACTTC. The rearrangement links TRBV5-1 to TRBJ2-7; D is unclear. This CDR3 has 11 residues. Germline V gene data show CDR1 as SGHRS and CDR2 as YFSETQ.

The chain carries TRBV7-9 and TRBJ2-3; D is undetermined. V lost 2 bases, J lost 3 bases, and 9 bases lay in between. The CDR3 totals 14 residues. The germline CDR1 and CDR2 sequences are SEHNR and FQNEAQ (reference sequence). This CDR3 is CASSLPDRTDTQYF. CDR3 nucleotide sequence: TGTGCCAGCAGCTTACCCGACCGGACAGATACGCAGTATTTT. The whole variable domain, filled in from reference TRBV7-9 and TRBJ2-3, reads DTGVSQNPRHKITKRGQNVTFRCDPISEHNRLYWYRQTLGQGPEFLTYFQNEAQLEKSRLLSDRFSAERPKGSFSTLEIQRTEQGDSAMYLCASSLPDRTDTQYFGPGTRLTVL.

The V and J genes are TRBV7-8 and TRBJ1-2; D gene ambiguous. Germline V gives CDR1 SGHVS, CDR2 FQNEAQ. The CDR3 is made up of 16 amino acids. V was cut by 4 bases and J by 3 bases, with 18 bases left in between. DNA for the CDR3: TGTGCCAGCAGCTCCCTACACGGGAGGATGGACTATGGCTACACCTTC. Encoded protein: CASSSLHGRMDYGYTF. Filled out from reference TRBV7-8 and TRBJ1-2, the complete variable domain reads GAGVSQSPRYKVAKRGQDVALRCDPISGHVSLFWYQQALGQGPEFLTYFQNEAQLDKSGLPSDRFFAERPEGSVSTLKIQRTQQEDSAVYLCASSSLHGRMDYGYTFGSGTRLTVV.